The subject of this entry is one TCR beta chain. V was pared by 4 bases and J by 7 bases, with 20 bases between. Germline loops: CDR1 DFQATT, CDR2 SNEGSKA (reference sequence). The CDR3 runs 16 residues. The sample comes from a study of T-cell reconstitution after alpha-beta-depleted transplantation in children. The library targeted TCRbeta and was prepared with unique molecular identifiers. TCRdb ran MiXCR on the PCR reads and lists one entry per CDR3 protein. The table lists hundreds of thousands of distinct CDR3 sequences, approximately 15% of them singletons. The sequencing here drew on PBMCs from the stem cell graft donor, taken from the stem cell graft. This rearrangement joins TRBV20-1 to TRBJ1-6; D perhaps matches TRBD1 (5 bases). The receptor was derived from a human donor who donated a stem cell graft to a child with acute myeloid leukemia. DNA of the CDR3: TGCAGTGCTACCACCTGGGGGGTCATCTCAAATTCACCCCTCCACTTT. Translated, it gives CSATTWGVISNSPLHF.